This TCR beta chain was captured in a study of T cells in narcolepsy. Overall study: Healthy controls were enrolled alongside patients with narcolepsy type 1 or type 2. General study findings and limits: Blood of same and different patients, but not healthy controls, reportedly held recurring autoreactive clonotypes. Comparing one patient's CSF and blood CD4+ clonotypes highlighted HCRT- and TRIB2-specific autoreactive clonotypes.

Germline lookup yields CDR1 SGHAT and CDR2 FQDESV (reference sequence). The CDR3 is 14 residues long. Trimming pared 5 bases from V and 8 bases from J, leaving 16 bases between. This clone has more than one count but fewer than ten. Its antigen is unknown. Generated by immunoSEQ multiplex PCR, the TCRdb table keeps only in-frame clones and is missing some. Among about 18,000 clones listed, 55% to 80% were seen once. The TCR originated in a human donor with narcolepsy. The sequencing sample was made of CD45RA- memory CD8+ T cells from PBMCs. The V call is TRBV11-1, the J call TRBJ2-1; possibly TRBD2 for D (5 bases). CDR3 DNA sequence: TGTGCCAGCAGCCGAACGGGGAGATTTTATGAGCAGTTCTTC. Translating gives CASSRTGRFYEQFF.